This T cell receptor beta chain was found in a study of vaccination effects on CD4 cells after COVID-19. In the study overall: In the ViraFEST assay, antigen-specific CD4+ clonotypes were identified by expansion after peptide-pool stimulation. All study participants received two doses of BNT162b2 or mRNA-1273 vaccine. Wells of around 2.2 million PBMC each were grown with 10 IU/ml IL-2 and around 10 ug/ml peptides.

With respect to this clone: Its matching antigen is unknown.

The assay was immunoSEQ multiplex PCR, and TCRdb's table has in-frame clones only and misses some. This sample yields about 53,000 clones, of which 70% to 80% are seen a single time; just over 3% belongs to the top ten. Investigators separated out CD4+ T cells once less than 11 days of culture had passed. Each culture had half its medium swapped for IL-2 medium on days 3 and 7. The specimen comprised CD4+ T cells from PBMCs cultured without peptide, sampled before COVID-19 vaccination. The receptor was derived from a human donor who received a COVID-19 vaccine.

The CDR3 DNA is TGTGCCAGCTCACCACCATGGCCTGGGGGAAACATTCAGTACTTC. The encoded protein is CASSPPWPGGNIQYF. The chain employs TRBV18 and TRBJ2-4, with D perhaps given as TRBD1 or TRBD2 (5 bases each). This CDR3 is built from 15 residues. The V and J ends lost 0 bases and 6 bases respectively, with 12 bases between them. The germline V gene encodes CDR1 KGHSH and CDR2 LQKENI.